Following are 28 T cell receptor beta chains from one sample sequenced in a study of read filtering for tumor transcriptome and immune sequencing. Molecular barcoded adaptors covering alpha/delta and beta/gamma chains were used on approximately 400 ng RNA. MiXCR was run by TCRdb on the reads, yielding one entry per CDR3 protein. The sample lists some 38,000 distinct CDR3 sequences; over 11% were seen once. The sample was a population of CD138-negative cells sorted from bone marrow. The receptors stem from a donor over 35 with multiple myeloma.

The chain carries TRBV6-2 or TRBV6-3 and TRBJ2-1; 10 nucleotides line up with TRBD2. The V segment lost 7 bases and the J segment 3 bases; nucleotides outside the gene matches: 3. CDR3 length: 14 amino acids. CDR1 and CDR2 from the germline V gene are MNHEY and SVGEGT. CDR3 sequence: CASKWTSGYNEQFF. CDR3 bases: TGTGCCAGCAAATGGACTAGCGGCTACAATGAGCAGTTCTTC.

This clonotype has at least ten counts. This chain connects TRBV12-3 or TRBV12-4 to TRBJ2-7, with 8 positions matching TRBD1. The CDR3 runs 13 residues. The J segment lost 4 bases and the V segment lost 6 bases, leaving 5 bases of the junction unmatched. CDR3 in amino acids: CASSQGAQYEQYF. CDR3 in DNA: TGTGCCAGCAGCCAGGGGGCACAGTACGAGCAGTACTTC.

This clonotype has at least ten counts. The chain is built from TRBV14 and TRBJ2-3; D gene ambiguous. V was clipped by 2 bases and J by 2 bases, with 8 bases between them. Germline loops: CDR1 SGHDN, CDR2 FVKESK. The CDR3 is 14 residues long. Here the CDR3 DNA reads TGTGCCAGCAGCCAACTACTCGACACAGATACGCAGTATTTT. This encodes CASSQLLDTDTQYF.

This clonotype showed up many times. This may be a read error, as it is one base from a much larger clone. The chain uses TRBV29-1 and TRBJ2-1, with D unresolved. Looked up from germline, CDR1 is SQVTM and CDR2 is ANQGSEA. The CDR3 consists of 11 residues. The CDR3 nucleotides are TGCAGCGCGTCTCAGCGCAATGGGCAGTTCTTC. This sequence encodes CSASQRNGQFF.

This clonotype was picked up many times. This sequence joins TRBV7-6 and TRBJ2-2; D is possibly TRBD2 (5 bases). The CDR3 spans 17 residues. The V and J ends lost 0 bases and 2 bases respectively, with 13 bases between them. The germline CDR1 and CDR2 sequences are SGHVS and FNYEAQ. CDR3 amino acids: CASSLARAGENTGELFF. The DNA of the CDR3 is TGTGCCAGCAGCTTAGCGCGGGCAGGAGAAAACACCGGGGAGCTGTTTTTT.

The V and J genes are TRBV2 and TRBJ1-5; TRBD1 matches at 8 bases. The J segment lost 6 bases and the V segment lost 5 bases, leaving 9 bases of the junction unmatched. CDR3 length: 15 residues. From germline, CDR1 is SNHLY and CDR2 FYNNEI. In DNA form, the CDR3 reads TGTGCCAGCAGTAATCGACAGGGGCGAGCTCAGCCCCAGCATTTT. Translation gives CASSNRQGRAQPQHF. Variable domain in full (rest from reference TRBV2 and TRBJ1-5): EPEVTQTPSHQVTQMGQEVILRCVPISNHLYFYWYRQILGQKVEFLVSFYNNEISEKSEIFDDQFSVERPDGSNFTLKIRSTKLEDSAMYFCASSNRQGRAQPQHFGDGTRLSIL.

V usage is TRBV7-9 and J usage is TRBJ2-2; D gene ambiguous. Trimming removed 7 bases from V and 7 bases from J, with 10 bases in between. The V gene's germline CDR1 is SEHNR and CDR2 FQNEAQ (reference sequence). The CDR3 has 12 amino acids. CDR3 nucleotides: TGTGCCAGCACCAACTATAACGGGGAGCTGTTTTTT. Translation gives CASTNYNGELFF.

This clonotype was counted many times. The chain joins TRBV13 to TRBJ2-3, with D possibly TRBD2 on 6 matching bases. Between the trimmed V and J ends, which lost 5 bases and 6 bases, there was a span of 12 bases. The CDR3 covers 13 residues. Germline-derived CDR1 and CDR2 are PRHDT and FYEKMQ (reference sequence). The CDR3 here is CASSPRDSDTQYF. The CDR3 DNA sequence: TGTGCCAGCAGCCCCAGGGACTCCGATACGCAGTATTTT. The whole variable domain, remainder taken from reference TRBV13 and TRBJ2-3, is AAGVIQSPRHLIKEKRETATLKCYPIPRHDTVYWYQQGPGQDPQFLISFYEKMQSDKGSIPDRFSAQQFSDYHSELNMSSLELGDSALYFCASSPRDSDTQYFGPGTRLTVL.

A word on this clonotype: A much larger clone lies one base from this, so it may be a read error. The chain links TRBV4-1 to TRBJ2-3; 7 bases map to TRBD1. Germline V gene sequence: CDR1 MGHRA, CDR2 YSYEKL. This CDR3 has 17 residues. CDR3 region: CACSQGYRGIKADTQYF. CDR3 DNA: TGCGCCTGCAGCCAAGGCTACAGGGGAATTAAGGCAGATACGCAGTATTTT.

There are many counts of this clonotype. V and J are TRBV14 and TRBJ1-2, with TRBD1 as a possible D gene (5 bases). The V end was cut by 0 bases, the J end by 2 bases, with 16 bases between. The germline V gene has CDR1 SGHDN and CDR2 FVKESK. CDR3 length: 17 residues. CDR3: CASSQERRAGPNYGYTF. CDR3 nucleotide sequence: TGTGCCAGCAGCCAAGAGCGTCGGGCAGGGCCGAACTATGGCTACACCTTC.

To note about this clonotype: This likely stems from a read error, as it lies one base from a far larger clone. V gene TRBV7-8 combines with J gene TRBJ1-1; D uncertain. This CDR3 comprises 13 residues. Germline V CDR1 and CDR2: SGHVS, FQNEAQ. V shed 5 bases and J shed 4 bases, with 11 bases lying between them. This CDR3 reads CASSAGSSTEAFF. The DNA for the CDR3 is TGTGCCAGCAGCGCCGGGAGCTCCACTGAAGCTTTCTTT.

In its sample, this clonotype was seen many times. This chain links TRBV27 with TRBJ2-7, with 13 bases matching TRBD2. V gave up 5 bases and J gave up 4 bases; unmatched junction bases: 14. CDR3 length: 18 residues. In germline, CDR1 is MNHEY, CDR2 SMNVEV (reference sequence). The CDR3 region has the DNA TGTGCCAGCAGTCGCTACACTATTGGGACTAGCGGGACGTACGAGCAGTACTTC. It is translated as CASSRYTIGTSGTYEQYF.

This clonotype appeared many times. The genes are TRBV7-8 and TRBJ1-2, with 9 bases lining up with TRBD1. Germline lookup yields CDR1 SGHVS and CDR2 FQNEAQ. There are 17 residues in the CDR3. V trimming: 5 bases; J trimming: 2 bases; junction bases outside the gene matches: 12. The chain's CDR3 is CASSPRAPGQGNYGYTF. The CDR3 region has the DNA TGTGCCAGCAGCCCTAGAGCACCGGGACAGGGAAACTATGGCTACACCTTC.

In its sample, this clonotype was seen many times. The V and J genes are TRBV5-1 and TRBJ2-7; either TRBD1 or TRBD2 may supply D (6 bases each). Trimming removed 0 bases from V and 2 bases from J, with 12 bases in between. This CDR3 has 15 amino acids. The germline gives CDR1 SGHRS, CDR2 YFSETQ. Here the CDR3 DNA reads TGCGCCAGCAGCTTGGGGGGGGCAGGGCCCTACGAGCAGTACTTC. It specifies CASSLGGAGPYEQYF.

This clonotype was observed at least ten times. This chain uses TRBV2 with TRBJ2-7; D gene uncertain. V dropped 2 bases and J dropped 3 bases, with 2 bases sitting between them. There are 11 residues in the CDR3. Germline V CDR1 and CDR2: SNHLY, FYNNEI. The CDR3 here is CASSEIYEQYF. The CDR3 nucleotides read TGTGCCAGCAGTGAAATCTACGAGCAGTACTTC.

This clonotype was counted at least ten times. The rearrangement links TRBV27 to TRBJ2-7; the match to TRBD1 covers 9 bases. This CDR3 is 15 amino acids long. The germline V gene has CDR1 MNHEY and CDR2 SMNVEV (reference sequence). With V trimmed by 5 bases and J by 4 bases, 9 bases remained unmatched. The CDR3, as DNA: TGTGCCAGCAGTAAAACAGGGGGCGGAGGATACGAGCAGTACTTC. This sequence encodes CASSKTGGGGYEQYF.

Ten or more counts support this clonotype. This rearrangement joins TRBV7-9 to TRBJ1-2; D is undetermined. The CDR3 length is 15 residues. Germline V lookup: CDR1 SEHNR, CDR2 FQNEAQ (reference sequence). Deletions cut 1 base from V and 4 bases from J, with 13 bases between. CDR3 bases: TGTGCCAGCAGCTTAGTTTTAGAGCCGACCTATGGCTACACCTTC. Encoded protein: CASSLVLEPTYGYTF.

This clonotype was counted a few times. V is TRBV7-6 and J is TRBJ1-5; no clear D. There are 18 residues in the CDR3. Germline V gene sequence: CDR1 SGHVS, CDR2 FNYEAQ. With 2 bases removed from V and 0 bases from J, the gap between germline ends came to 17 bases. The CDR3 sequence is CASSLSFRETDSNQPQHF. The CDR3 nucleotides read TGTGCCAGCAGCTTAAGCTTTAGAGAAACAGATAGCAATCAGCCCCAGCATTTT.

This clonotype has a count of ten or more. The chain is built from TRBV20-1 and TRBJ1-5; D is possibly TRBD1 (5 bases). This CDR3 spans 16 amino acids. V shed 3 bases and J shed 2 bases, with 17 bases lying between them. Germline V CDR1 and CDR2: DFQATT, SNEGSKA (reference sequence). CDR3 nucleotide sequence: TGCAGTGCTAGTGTCCAGGGCGATTTACGCAATCAGCCCCAGCATTTT. It is translated as CSASVQGDLRNQPQHF.

This clonotype was counted a few times. This may be a read error: a much more frequent sequence differs by one nucleotide. The rearrangement links TRBV19 to TRBJ2-2; the D is unclear. Trimming pared 3 bases from V and 6 bases from J, leaving 14 bases between. The CDR3 spans 15 residues. CDR1 LNHDA and CDR2 SQIVND come from the germline V gene (reference sequence). The CDR3 nucleotides are TGTGCCAGTAGTATCTTGACTGGCGGTCCCGGGGAGCTGTTTTTT. Translation: CASSILTGGPGELFF.

This clonotype is judged medium-sized. V gene TRBV7-9 combines with J gene TRBJ2-7, with TRBD2 matching 15 bases. From germline, CDR1 is SEHNR and CDR2 FQNEAQ (reference sequence). The CDR3 spans 16 residues. V gave up 3 bases and J gave up 6 bases; unmatched junction bases: 6. CDR3 bases: TGTGCCAGCAGCTTTTCGCAGGGACTAGCGGGAGGCGAGCAGTACTTC. This codes for CASSFSQGLAGGEQYF.

This clonotype was detected once. Since no conserved phenylalanine or tryptophan closes the CDR3, a read error is the likely cause. V gene TRBV7-9 combines with J gene TRBJ1-1; possible D gene TRBD1, 5 bases. CDR1 SEHNR and CDR2 FQNEAQ come from the germline V gene (reference sequence). The CDR3 runs to 13 residues. Trimming removed 4 bases from V and 6 bases from J, with 12 bases in between. This CDR3 is CASSWAGQSEAFI. The CDR3 nucleotides are TGTGCCAGCAGCTGGGCAGGGCAGTCTGAAGCTTTCATT.

This clonotype was picked up a small number of times. The rearrangement uses TRBV4-2 and TRBJ2-7, with 8 bases aligning to TRBD1. Germline trimming cut 4 bases from V and 0 bases from J; bases unmatched to any gene: 14. The germline CDR1 and CDR2 sequences are LGHNA and YNFKEQ. The CDR3 consists of 18 residues. The CDR3 DNA is TGTGCCAGCAGCCCGGGACAGGCAGAAGCGGAATACTCCTACGAGCAGTACTTC. The encoded protein is CASSPGQAEAEYSYEQYF.

The V gene is TRBV14, the J gene TRBJ1-2; no clear D gene. The ends were cut back, 4 bases at V and 3 bases at J, with 9 bases in the middle. The CDR3 runs 13 residues. CDR1 and CDR2 from the germline V gene are SGHDN and FVKESK. The CDR3 loop is CASSPGQDYGYTF. CDR3 sequence (DNA): TGTGCCAGCAGCCCCGGTCAAGACTATGGCTACACCTTC.

This clonotype was recorded only once. This likely came from a read error, as a far larger clone is one base away. The rearrangement links TRBV6-5 to TRBJ2-1, with a possible D match to TRBD2 (6 bases). V lost 4 bases, J lost 7 bases, and 17 bases lay in between. CDR1 and CDR2 from the germline V gene are MNHEY and SVGAGI. The CDR3 consists of 15 residues. CDR3 region: CASSWAGTSGNEQFF. The CDR3 DNA reads as TGTGCCAGCAGTTGGGCTGGGACTTCGGGGAATGAGCAGTTCTTC.

This clonotype turned up a few times. Being one base from a much bigger clone, this may be a read error. No conserved phenylalanine or tryptophan ends this CDR3, so it is likely a read error. CDR3 sequence: CASQTSGGGGVYNEQFL. CDR3 nucleotide sequence: TGTGCCAGCCAAACTAGCGGGGGGGGCGGGGTCTACAATGAGCAGTTCCTC. This sequence joins TRBV4-2 and TRBJ2-1; 13 nucleotides agree with TRBD2. The junction had 10 bases not matched to a gene; V was cut back by 8 bases and J by 3 bases. The CDR3 consists of 17 residues. Germline V lookup: CDR1 LGHNA, CDR2 YNFKEQ.

This clonotype was seen many times. This sequence joins TRBV7-8 and TRBJ2-1, with D perhaps matching TRBD1 (6 bases). Germline lookup yields CDR1 SGHVS and CDR2 FQNEAQ. This CDR3 spans 15 amino acids. The V end was cut by 0 bases, the J end by 3 bases, with 9 bases between. The CDR3 DNA reads TGTGCCAGCAGCTTAGCTCCAGGGGTCTACAATGAGCAGTTCTTC. It specifies CASSLAPGVYNEQFF.

At least ten counts were recorded for this clonotype. This chain links TRBV24-1 with TRBJ2-3; no clear D gene. The CDR3 length is 13 residues. Between the trimmed V and J ends, which lost 6 bases and 2 bases, there was a span of 8 bases. CDR1 is KGHDR and CDR2 is SFDVKD in the germline V gene. DNA for the CDR3: TGTGCCACCAGTCTGGGAACCACAGATACGCAGTATTTT. This sequence encodes CATSLGTTDTQYF.